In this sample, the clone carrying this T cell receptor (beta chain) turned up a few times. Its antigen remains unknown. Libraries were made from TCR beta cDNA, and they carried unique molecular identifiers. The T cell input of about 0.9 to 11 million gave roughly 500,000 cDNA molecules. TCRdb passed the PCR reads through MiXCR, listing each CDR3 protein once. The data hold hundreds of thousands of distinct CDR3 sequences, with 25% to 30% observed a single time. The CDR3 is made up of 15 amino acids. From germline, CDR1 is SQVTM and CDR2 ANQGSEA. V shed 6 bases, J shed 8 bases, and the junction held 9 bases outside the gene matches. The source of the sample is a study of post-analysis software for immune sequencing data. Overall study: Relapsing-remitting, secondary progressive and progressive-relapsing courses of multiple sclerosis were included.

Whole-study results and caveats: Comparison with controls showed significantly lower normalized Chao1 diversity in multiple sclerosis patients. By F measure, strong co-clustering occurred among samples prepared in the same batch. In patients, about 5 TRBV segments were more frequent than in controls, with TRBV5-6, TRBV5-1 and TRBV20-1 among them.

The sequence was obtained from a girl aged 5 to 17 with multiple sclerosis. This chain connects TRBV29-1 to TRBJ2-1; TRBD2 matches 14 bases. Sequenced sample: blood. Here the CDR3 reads CSVAGTSGRYYEQFF. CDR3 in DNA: TGCAGCGTAGCCGGGACTAGCGGGAGATACTATGAGCAGTTCTTC.